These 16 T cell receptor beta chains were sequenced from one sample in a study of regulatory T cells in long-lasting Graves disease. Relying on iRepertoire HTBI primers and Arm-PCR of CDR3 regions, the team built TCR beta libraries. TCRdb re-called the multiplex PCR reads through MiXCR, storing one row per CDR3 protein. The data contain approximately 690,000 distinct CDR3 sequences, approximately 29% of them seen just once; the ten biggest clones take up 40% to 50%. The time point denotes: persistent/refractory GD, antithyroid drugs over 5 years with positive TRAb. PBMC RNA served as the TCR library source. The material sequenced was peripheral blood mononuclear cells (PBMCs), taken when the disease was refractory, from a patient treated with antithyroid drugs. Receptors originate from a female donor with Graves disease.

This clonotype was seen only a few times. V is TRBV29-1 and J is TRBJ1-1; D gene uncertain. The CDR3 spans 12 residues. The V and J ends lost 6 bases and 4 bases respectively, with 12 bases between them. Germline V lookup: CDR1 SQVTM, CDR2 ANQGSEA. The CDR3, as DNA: TGCAGCGTGAGGTCGGGAGTCACTGAAGCTTTCTTT. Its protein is CSVRSGVTEAFF.

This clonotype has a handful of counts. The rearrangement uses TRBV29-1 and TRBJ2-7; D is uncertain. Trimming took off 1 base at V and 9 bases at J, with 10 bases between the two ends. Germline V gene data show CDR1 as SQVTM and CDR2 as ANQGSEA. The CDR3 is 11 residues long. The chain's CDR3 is CSVEGTGGQYF. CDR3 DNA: TGCAGCGTTGAAGGGACGGGCGGGCAGTACTTC.

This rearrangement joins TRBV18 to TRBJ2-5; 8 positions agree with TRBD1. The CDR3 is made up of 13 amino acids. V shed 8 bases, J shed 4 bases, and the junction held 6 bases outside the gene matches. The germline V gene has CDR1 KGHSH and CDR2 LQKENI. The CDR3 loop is CASRDRRLETQYF. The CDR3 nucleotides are TGTGCCAGCCGGGACAGGAGGTTAGAGACCCAGTACTTC.

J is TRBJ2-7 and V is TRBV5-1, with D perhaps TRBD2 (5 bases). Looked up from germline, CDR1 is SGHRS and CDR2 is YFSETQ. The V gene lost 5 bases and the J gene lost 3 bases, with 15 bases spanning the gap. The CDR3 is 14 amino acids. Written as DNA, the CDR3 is TGCGCCAGCAGACGGGTGCGGGCGGACTACGAGCAGTACTTC. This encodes CASRRVRADYEQYF.

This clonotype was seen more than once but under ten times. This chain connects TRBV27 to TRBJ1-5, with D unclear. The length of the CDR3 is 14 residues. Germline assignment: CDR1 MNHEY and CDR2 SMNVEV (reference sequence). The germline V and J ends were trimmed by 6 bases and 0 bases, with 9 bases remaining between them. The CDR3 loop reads CASRALYSNQPQHF. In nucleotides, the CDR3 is TGTGCCAGCAGGGCCCTGTATAGCAATCAGCCCCAGCATTTT.

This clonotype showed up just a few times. The CDR3 nucleotides read TGTGCCAGCAGCTCTCTTTTGGCCGGCAACTATGGCTACACCTTC. Its translation: CASSSLLAGNYGYTF. The J gene is TRBJ1-2, the V gene TRBV11-1; D gene uncertain. The CDR3 loop spans 15 amino acids. From germline, CDR1 is SGHAT and CDR2 FQDESV (reference sequence). V dropped 4 bases and J dropped 2 bases, with 14 bases sitting between them. Full variable domain (outside the CDR3, taken from reference TRBV11-1 and TRBJ1-2): EAEVAQSPRYKITEKSQAVAFWCDPISGHATLYWYRQILGQGPELLVQFQDESVVDDSQLPKDRFSAERLKGVDSTLKIQPAELGDSAMYLCASSSLLAGNYGYTFGSGTRLTVV.

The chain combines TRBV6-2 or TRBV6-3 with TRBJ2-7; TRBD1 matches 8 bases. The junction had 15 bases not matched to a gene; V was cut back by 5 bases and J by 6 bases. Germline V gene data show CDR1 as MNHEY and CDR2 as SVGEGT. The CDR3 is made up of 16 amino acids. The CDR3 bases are TGTGCCAGCAGTGAAGTATCGTGGGACAGGCTCGTCGAGCAGTACTTC. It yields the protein CASSEVSWDRLVEQYF.

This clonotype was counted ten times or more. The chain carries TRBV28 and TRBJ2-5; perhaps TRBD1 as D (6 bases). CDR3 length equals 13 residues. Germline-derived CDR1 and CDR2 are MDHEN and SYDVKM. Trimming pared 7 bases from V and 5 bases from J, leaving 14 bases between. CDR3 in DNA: TGTGCCAGCAACACCAGACAGGCGGAGACCCAGTACTTC. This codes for CASNTRQAETQYF.

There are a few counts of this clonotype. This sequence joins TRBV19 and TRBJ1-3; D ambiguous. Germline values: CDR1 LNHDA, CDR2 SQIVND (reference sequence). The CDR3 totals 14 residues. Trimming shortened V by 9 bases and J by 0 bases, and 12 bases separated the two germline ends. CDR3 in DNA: TGTGCCAGCCGAGTGCCGGGCTCTGGAAACACCATATATTTT. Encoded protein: CASRVPGSGNTIYF.

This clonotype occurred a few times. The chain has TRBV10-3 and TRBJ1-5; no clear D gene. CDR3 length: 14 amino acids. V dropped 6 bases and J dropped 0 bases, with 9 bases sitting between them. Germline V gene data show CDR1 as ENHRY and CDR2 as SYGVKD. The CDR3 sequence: CAIRSGNSNQPQHF. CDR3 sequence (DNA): TGTGCCATCAGATCCGGGAATAGCAATCAGCCCCAGCATTTT.

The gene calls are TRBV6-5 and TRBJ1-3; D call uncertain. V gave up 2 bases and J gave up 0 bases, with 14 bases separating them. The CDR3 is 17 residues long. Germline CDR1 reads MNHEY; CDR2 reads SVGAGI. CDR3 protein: CASSYLTVGVSGNTIYF. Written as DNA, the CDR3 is TGTGCCAGCAGTTACCTAACCGTGGGAGTCTCTGGAAACACCATATATTTT.

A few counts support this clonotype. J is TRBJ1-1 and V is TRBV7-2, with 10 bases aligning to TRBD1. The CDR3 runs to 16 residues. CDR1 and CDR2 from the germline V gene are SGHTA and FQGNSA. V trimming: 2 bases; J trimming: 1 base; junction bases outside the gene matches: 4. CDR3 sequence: CASSLRGTGANTEAFF. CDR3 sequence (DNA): TGTGCCAGCAGCTTAAGAGGGACAGGGGCGAACACTGAAGCTTTCTTT.

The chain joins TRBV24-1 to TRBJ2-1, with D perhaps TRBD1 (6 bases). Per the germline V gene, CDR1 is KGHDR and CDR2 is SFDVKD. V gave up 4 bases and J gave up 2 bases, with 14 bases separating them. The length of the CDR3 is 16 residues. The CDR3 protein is CATSDPGASTYNEQFF. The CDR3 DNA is TGTGCCACCAGTGACCCAGGGGCGTCGACCTACAATGAGCAGTTCTTC.

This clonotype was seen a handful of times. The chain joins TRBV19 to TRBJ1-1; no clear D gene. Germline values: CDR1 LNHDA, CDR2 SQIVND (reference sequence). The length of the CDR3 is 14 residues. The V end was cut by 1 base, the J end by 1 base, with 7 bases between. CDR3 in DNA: TGTGCCAGTAGTATAGCCTCCTCGAACACTGAAGCTTTCTTT. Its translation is CASSIASSNTEAFF.

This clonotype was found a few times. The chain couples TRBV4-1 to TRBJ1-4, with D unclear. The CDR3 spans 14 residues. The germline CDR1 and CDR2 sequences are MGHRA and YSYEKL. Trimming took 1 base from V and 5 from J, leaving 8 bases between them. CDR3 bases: TGCGCCAGCAGCCAAGTGGGGAGGAATGAAAAACTGTTTTTT. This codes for CASSQVGRNEKLFF.

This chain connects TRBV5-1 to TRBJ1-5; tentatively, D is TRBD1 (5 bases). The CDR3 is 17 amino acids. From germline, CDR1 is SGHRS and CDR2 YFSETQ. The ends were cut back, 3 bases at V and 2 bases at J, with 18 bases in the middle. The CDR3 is CASSSWEGLGGNQPQHF. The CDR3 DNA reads TGCGCCAGCAGCTCCTGGGAGGGACTGGGGGGCAATCAGCCCCAGCATTTT. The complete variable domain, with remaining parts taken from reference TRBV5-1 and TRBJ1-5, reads KAGVTQTPRYLIKTRGQQVTLSCSPISGHRSVSWYQQTPGQGLQFLFEYFSETQRNKGNFPGRFSGRQFSNSRSEMNVSTLELGDSALYLCASSSWEGLGGNQPQHFGDGTRLSIL.